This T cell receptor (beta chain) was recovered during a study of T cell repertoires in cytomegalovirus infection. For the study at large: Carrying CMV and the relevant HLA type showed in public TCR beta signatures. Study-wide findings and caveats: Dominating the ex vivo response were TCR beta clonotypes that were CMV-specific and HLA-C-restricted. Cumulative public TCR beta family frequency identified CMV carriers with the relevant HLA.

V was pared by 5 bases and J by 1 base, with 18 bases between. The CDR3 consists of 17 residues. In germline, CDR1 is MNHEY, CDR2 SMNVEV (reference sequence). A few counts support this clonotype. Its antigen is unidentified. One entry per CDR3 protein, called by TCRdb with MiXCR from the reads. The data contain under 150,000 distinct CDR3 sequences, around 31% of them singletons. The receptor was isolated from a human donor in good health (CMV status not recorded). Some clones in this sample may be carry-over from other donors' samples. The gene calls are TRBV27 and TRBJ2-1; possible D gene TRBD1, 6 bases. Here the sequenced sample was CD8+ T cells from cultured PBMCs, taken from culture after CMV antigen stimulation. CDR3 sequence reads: CASSAGAGVRSYNEQFF. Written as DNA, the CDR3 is TGTGCCAGCAGTGCAGGGGCCGGGGTCAGGTCCTACAATGAGCAGTTCTTC.